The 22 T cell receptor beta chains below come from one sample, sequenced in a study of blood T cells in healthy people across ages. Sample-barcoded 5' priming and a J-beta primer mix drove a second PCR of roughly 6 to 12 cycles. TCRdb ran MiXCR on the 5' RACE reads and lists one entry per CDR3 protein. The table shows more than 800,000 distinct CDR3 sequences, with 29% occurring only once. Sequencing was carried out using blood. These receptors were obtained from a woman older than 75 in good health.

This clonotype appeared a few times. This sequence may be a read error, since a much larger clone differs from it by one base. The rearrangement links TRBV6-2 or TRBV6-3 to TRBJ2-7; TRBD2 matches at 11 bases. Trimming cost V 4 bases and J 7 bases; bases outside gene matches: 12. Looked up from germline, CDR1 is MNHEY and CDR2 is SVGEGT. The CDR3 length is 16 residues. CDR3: CASSSLLAGAYNEQYF. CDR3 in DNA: TGTGCCAGCAGTTCACTACTAGCGGGGGCCTACAATGAGCAGTACTTC.

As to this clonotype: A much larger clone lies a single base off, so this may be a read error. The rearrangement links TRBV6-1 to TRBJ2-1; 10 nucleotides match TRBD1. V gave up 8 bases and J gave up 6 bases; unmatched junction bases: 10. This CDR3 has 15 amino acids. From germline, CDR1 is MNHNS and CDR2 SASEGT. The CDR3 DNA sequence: TGTGCCAGCGTAAAGGACAGGGGGGTCTGCAATGAGCAGTTCTTC. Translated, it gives CASVKDRGVCNEQFF.

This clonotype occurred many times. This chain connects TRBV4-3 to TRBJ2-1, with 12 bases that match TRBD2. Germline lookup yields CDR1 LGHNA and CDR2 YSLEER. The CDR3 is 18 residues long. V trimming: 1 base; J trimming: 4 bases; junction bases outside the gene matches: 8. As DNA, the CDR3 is TGCGCCAGCAGCCAAGCCCCCACTAGCGGGGGGACTTACAATGAGCAGTTCTTC. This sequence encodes CASSQAPTSGGTYNEQFF.

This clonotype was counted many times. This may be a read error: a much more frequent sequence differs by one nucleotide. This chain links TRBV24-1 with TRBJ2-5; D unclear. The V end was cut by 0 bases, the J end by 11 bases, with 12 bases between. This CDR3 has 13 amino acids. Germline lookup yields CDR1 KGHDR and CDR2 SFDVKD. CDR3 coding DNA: TGTGCCACCAGTGATTTGACTACGCTGGGGCAGTACTTC. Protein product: CATSDLTTLGQYF.

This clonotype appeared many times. CDR3 region: CSASGMVYEQYF. The CDR3 DNA reads TGCAGTGCTAGTGGGATGGTCTACGAGCAGTACTTC. The V and J genes are TRBV20-1 and TRBJ2-7; D gene uncertain. With 3 bases removed from V and 3 bases from J, the gap between germline ends came to 9 bases. The CDR3 is made up of 12 amino acids. CDR1 and CDR2 from the germline V gene are DFQATT and SNEGSKA (reference sequence).

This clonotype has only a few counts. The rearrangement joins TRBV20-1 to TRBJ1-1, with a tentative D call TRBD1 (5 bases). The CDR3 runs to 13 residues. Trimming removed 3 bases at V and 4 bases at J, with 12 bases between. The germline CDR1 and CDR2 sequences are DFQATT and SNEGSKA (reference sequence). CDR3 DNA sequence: TGCAGTGCTAGTTCGGGGGGAGGCACTGAAGCTTTCTTT. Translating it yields CSASSGGGTEAFF.

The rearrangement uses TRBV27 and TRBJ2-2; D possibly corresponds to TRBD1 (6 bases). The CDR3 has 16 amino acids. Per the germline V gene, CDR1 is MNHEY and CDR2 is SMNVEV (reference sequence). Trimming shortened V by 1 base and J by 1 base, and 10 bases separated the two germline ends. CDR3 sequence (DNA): TGTGCCAGCAGTTTATATCGACAGGTGAACACCGGGGAGCTGTTTTTT. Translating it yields CASSLYRQVNTGELFF.

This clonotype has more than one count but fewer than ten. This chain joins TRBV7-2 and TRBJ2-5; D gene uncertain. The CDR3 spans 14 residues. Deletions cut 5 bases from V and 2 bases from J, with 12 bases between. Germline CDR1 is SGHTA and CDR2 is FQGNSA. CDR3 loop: CTSSPPGRQETQYF. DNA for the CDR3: TGTACCAGCAGCCCCCCAGGCCGGCAAGAGACCCAGTACTTC.

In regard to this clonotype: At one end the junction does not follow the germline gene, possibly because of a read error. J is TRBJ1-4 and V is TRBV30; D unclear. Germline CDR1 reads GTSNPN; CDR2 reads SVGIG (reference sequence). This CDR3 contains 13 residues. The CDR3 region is CVWSGFEGLELFF. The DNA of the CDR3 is TGTGTCTGGAGTGGTTTTGAAGGCCTCGAACTGTTTTTT.

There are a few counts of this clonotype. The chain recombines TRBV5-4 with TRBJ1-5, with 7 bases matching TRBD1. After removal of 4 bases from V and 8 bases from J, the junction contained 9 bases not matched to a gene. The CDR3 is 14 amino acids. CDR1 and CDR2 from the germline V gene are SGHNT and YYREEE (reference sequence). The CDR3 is CASSNRGLEEPQHF. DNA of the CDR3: TGTGCCAGCAGCAACAGGGGCCTCGAGGAGCCCCAGCATTTT. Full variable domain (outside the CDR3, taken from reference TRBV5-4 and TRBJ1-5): ETGVTQSPTHLIKTRGQQVTLRCSSQSGHNTVSWYQQALGQGPQFIFQYYREEENGRGNFPPRFSGLQFPNYSSELNVNALELDDSALYLCASSNRGLEEPQHFGDGTRLSIL.

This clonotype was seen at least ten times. Here the CDR3 DNA reads TGTGCCAGCAGAACTGGACTCTACGAGCAGTACTTC. This encodes CASRTGLYEQYF. The gene calls are TRBV6-2 or TRBV6-3 and TRBJ2-7; D possibly corresponds to TRBD2 (5 bases). The V end lost 6 bases, the J end lost 3 bases, and 9 bases lay between the germline ends. Germline values: CDR1 MNHEY, CDR2 SVGEGT. CDR3 length: 12 amino acids.

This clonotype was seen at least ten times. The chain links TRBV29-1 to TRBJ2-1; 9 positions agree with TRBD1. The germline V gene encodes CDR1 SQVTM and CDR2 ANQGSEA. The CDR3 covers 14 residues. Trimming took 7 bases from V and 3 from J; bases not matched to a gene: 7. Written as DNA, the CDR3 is TGCAGCGCCGCGGGACAGGGACTCTACAATGAGCAGTTCTTC. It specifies CSAAGQGLYNEQFF.

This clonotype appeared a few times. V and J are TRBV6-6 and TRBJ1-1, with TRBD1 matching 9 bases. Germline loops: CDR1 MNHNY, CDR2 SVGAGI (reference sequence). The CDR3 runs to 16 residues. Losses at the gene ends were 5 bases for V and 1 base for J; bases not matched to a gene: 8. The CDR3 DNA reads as TGTGCCAGCAGTAGCACAGGGGGCTTTAGGAACACTGAAGCTTTCTTT. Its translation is CASSSTGGFRNTEAFF.

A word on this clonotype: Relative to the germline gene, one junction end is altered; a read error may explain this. The CDR3 loop reads CASRQVKTEAFF. CDR3 in DNA: TGTGCCAGCAGGCAGGTGAAAACTGAAGCTTTCTTT. V gene TRBV2 combines with J gene TRBJ1-1; D unresolved. This CDR3 comprises 12 residues. The germline V gene has CDR1 SNHLY and CDR2 FYNNEI.

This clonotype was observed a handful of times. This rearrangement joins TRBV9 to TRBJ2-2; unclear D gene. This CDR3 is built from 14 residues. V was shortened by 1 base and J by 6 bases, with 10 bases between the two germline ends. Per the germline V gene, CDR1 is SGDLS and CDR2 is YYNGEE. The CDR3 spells CASSVMLWSGELFF. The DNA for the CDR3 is TGTGCCAGCAGCGTAATGTTGTGGTCCGGGGAGCTGTTTTTT.

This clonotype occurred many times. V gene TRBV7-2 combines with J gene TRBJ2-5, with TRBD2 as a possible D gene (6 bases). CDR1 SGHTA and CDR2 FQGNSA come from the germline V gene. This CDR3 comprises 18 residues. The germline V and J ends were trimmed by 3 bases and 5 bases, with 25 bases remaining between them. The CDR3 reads CASSFHRDLGTVRETQYF. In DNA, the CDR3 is TGTGCCAGCAGCTTCCACCGGGACTTAGGGACCGTTCGCGAGACCCAGTACTTC.

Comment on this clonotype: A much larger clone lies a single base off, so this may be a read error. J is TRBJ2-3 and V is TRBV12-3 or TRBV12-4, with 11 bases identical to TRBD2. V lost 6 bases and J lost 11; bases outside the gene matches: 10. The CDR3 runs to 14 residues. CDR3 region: CASSIGLAGHMQYF. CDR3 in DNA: TGTGCCAGCAGCATCGGACTAGCGGGTCATATGCAGTATTTT.

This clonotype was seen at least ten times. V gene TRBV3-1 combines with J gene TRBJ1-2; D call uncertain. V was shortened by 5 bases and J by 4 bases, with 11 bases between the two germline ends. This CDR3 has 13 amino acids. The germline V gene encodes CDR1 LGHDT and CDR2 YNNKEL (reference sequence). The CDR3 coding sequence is TGTGCCAGCAGCTACGGTGGCGTCTATGGCTACACCTTC. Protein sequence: CASSYGGVYGYTF.

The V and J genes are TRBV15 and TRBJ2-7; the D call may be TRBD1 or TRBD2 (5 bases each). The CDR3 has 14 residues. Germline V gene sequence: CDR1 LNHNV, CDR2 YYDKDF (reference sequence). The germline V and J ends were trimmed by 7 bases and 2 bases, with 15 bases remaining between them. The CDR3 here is CATKPGTVAYEQYF. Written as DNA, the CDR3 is TGTGCCACCAAACCCGGGACCGTCGCCTACGAGCAGTACTTC.

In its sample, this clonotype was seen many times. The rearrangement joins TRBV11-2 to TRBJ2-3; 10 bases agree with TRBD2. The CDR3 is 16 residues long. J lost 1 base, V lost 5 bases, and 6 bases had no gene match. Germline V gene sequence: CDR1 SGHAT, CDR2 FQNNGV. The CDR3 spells CASSARTSGRTDTQYF. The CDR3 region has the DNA TGTGCCAGCAGCGCCCGGACTAGCGGCCGCACAGATACGCAGTATTTT.

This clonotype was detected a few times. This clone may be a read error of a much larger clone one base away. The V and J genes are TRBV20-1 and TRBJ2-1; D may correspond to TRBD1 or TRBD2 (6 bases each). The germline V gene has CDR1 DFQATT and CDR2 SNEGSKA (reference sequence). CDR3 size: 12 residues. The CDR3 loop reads CSASRGHNERFF. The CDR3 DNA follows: TGCAGTGCTTCCCGGGGGCACAATGAGCGGTTCTTC.

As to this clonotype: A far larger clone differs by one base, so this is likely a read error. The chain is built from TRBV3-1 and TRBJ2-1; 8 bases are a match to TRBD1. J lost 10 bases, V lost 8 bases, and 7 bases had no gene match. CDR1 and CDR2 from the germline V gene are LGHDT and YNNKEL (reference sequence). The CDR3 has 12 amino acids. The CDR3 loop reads CASGQGTYEQFF. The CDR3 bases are TGTGCCAGCGGACAGGGTACCTACGAGCAGTTCTTC.